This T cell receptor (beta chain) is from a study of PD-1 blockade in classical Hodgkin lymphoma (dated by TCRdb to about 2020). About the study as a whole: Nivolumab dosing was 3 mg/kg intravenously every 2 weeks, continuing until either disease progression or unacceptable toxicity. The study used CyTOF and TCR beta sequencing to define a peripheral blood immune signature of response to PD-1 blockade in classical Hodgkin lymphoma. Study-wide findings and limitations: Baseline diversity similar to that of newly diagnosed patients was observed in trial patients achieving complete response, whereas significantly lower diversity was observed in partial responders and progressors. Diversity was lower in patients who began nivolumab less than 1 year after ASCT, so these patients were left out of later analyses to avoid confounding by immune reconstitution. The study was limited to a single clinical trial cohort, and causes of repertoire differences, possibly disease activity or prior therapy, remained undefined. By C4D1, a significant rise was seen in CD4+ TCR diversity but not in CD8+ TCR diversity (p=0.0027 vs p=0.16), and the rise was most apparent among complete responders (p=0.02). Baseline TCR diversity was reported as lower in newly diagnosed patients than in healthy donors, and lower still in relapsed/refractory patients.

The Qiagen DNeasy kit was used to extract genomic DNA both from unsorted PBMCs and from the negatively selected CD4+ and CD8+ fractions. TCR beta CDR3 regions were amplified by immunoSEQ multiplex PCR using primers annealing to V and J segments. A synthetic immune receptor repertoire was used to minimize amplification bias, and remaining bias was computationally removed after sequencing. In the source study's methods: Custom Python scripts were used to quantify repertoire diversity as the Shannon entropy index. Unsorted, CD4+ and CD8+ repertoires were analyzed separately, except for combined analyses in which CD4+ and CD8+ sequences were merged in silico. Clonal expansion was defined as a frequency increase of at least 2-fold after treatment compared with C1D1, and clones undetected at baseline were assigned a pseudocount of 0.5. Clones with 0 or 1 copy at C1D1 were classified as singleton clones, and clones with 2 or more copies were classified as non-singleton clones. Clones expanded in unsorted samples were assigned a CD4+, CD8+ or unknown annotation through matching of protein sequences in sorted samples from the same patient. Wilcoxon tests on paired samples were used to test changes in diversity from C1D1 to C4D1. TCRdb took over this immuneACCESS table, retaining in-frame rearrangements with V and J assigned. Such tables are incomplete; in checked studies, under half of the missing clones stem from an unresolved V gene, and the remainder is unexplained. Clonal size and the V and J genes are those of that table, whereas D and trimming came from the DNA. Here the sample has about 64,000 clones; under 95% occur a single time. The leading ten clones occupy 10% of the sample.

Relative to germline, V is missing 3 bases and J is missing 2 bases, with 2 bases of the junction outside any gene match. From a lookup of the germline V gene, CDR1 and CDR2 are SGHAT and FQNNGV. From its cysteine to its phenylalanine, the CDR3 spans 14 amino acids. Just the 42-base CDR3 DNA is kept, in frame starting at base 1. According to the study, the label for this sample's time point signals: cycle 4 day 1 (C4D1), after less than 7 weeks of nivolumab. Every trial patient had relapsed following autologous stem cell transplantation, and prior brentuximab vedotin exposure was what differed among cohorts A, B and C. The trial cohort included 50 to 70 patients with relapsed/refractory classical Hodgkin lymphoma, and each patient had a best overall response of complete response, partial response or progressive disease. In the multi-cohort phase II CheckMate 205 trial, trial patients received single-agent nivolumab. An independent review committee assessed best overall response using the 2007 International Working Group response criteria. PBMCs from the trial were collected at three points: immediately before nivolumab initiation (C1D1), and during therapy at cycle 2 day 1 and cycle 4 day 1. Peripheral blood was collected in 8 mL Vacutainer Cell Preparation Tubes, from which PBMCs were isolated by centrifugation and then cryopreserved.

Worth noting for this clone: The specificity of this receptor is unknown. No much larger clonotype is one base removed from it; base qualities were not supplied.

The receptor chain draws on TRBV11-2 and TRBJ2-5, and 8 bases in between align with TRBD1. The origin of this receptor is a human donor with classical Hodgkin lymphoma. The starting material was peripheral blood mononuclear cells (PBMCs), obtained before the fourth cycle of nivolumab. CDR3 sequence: CASSFQGAQETQYF. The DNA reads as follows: TGTGCCAGCAGCTTTCAGGGGGCACAAGAGACCCAGTACTTC.